This is a list of T cell receptor beta chains from one sample in a study of CD8+CD57+ T cells in acquired aplastic anemia. MiXCR, applied by TCRdb to the reads, yields one record per CDR3 protein. The sample gives hundreds of thousands of distinct CDR3 sequences, 65% to 80% of which show up once; 3.5% to 4.5% is in the top ten. Material for sequencing was sorted CD4+, CD8+, or CD8+CD57+ T cells (not recorded which) from PBMCs. The receptors originated from a human donor in good health, serving as a control. Each CDR3 is given with its conserved first and last residue. A D gene is named only where the DNA matches it firmly. Size is stated for part of the rows, as once, few or many counts, or as a class when the clone is expanded.

TRBJ1-1,TRBV5-4,NA,NA,TGTGCCAGCCACTCAGGTGAGGCCCCGGGGACTGAAGCTTTCTTT,CASHSGEAPGTEAFF
TRBJ1-6,TRBV12-3/TRBV12-4,NA,NA,TGTGCCAGCAGCTTAATGGACAGCGGAAATCAGCCCCTCCACTTT,CASSLMDSGNQPLHF
TRBJ2-2,TRBV24-1,NA,NA,TGTGCCACCAGTGAGTCAGGACGGCAGACCGGGGAGCTGTTTTTT,CATSESGRQTGELFF
TRBJ2-2,TRBV11-2,NA,NA,TGTGCCAGCAGCCGGCGGGGTGACGGAACCGGGGAGCTGTTTTTT,CASSRRGDGTGELFF
TRBJ1-2,TRBV10-2,NA,NA,TGCGCCAGCAGTGACAGCAATAGCCGCTATGGCCAGCACTTT,CASSDSNSRYGQHF
TRBJ1-1,TRBV20-1,NA,NA,TGCAGTGCTAGATCTCCGGGTCAGCCCCCTTTCTTT,CSARSPGQPPFF
TRBJ2-7,TRBV5-4,NA,NA,TGTGCCAGCAGCCGGGAGAGGCACGAGCAGTACTTC,CASSRERHEQYF
TRBJ1-2,TRBV5-1,NA,NA,TGCGCCAGCAGCCTCGGGGAGAAAGCTGTCTACACCTTC,CASSLGEKAVYTF
TRBJ2-3,TRBV7-6,NA,NA,TGTGCCAGCAGCTTAGAGGTCGGGCGGCCCCAGCATTTTTATTTT,CASSLEVGRPQHFYF
TRBJ2-7,TRBV9,NA,NA,TGTGCCAGCAGCTTGGACGCGAACTACAATGAGCAGTTC,CASSLDANYNEQF
TRBJ1-5,TRBV6-1,NA,NA,TGTGCCAGCAGTATAAATAATAATCAGCCCCAGCATTTT,CASSINNNQPQHF
TRBJ1-4,TRBV20-1,TRBD1,many,TGCAGTGCCCGCGTCAACAGGGGCGCTAATGAAAAACTGTTTTTT,CSARVNRGANEKLFF
TRBJ2-1,TRBV20-1,TRBD2,many,TGCAGTGCTACCTCCACTAGCGGCCTCTCCTACAATGAGCAGTTCTTC,CSATSTSGLSYNEQFF